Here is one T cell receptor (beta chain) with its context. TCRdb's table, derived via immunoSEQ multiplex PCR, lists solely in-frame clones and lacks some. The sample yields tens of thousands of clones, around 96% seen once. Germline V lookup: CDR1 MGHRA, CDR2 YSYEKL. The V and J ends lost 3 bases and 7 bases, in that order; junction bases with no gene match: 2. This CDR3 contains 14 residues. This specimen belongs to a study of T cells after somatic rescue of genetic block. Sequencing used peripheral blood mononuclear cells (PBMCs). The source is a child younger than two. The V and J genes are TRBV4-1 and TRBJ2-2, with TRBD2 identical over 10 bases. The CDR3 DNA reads TGCGCCAGCAGCCACAGACTAGCGGGCGGGGAGCTGTTTTTT. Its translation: CASSHRLAGGELFF.